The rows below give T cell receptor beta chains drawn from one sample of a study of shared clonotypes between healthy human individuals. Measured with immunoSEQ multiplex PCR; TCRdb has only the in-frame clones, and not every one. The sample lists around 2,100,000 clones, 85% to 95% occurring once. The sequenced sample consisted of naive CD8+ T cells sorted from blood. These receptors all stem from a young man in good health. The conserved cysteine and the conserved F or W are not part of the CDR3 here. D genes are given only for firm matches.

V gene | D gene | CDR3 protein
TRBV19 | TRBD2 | ASSIVAGGINEQF
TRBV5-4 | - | ASSLKLVGETQY
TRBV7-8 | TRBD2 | ASSLGTSGGHYEQY
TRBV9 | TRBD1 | ASSARQGGGEKLF
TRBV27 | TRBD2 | ASSSPTSGSYGSYNEQF
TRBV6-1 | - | ASSEGIGRGGSPLH
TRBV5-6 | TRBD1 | ASTKSGYRQGAFGELF
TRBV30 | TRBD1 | AWRGQGAPEAF
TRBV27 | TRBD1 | ASSWDRGYEQY
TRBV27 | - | ASSFSWGTYEQY
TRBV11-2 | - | ASSYLAGNTGELF
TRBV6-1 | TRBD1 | ASSEATGATGELF
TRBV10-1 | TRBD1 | ASSEWGDRGQY
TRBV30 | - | AWSFGAGTEAF
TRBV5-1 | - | ASSLDVPYEQY
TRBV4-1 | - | ASSFRQNTEAF
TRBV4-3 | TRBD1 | ASSPIPQAGGDYGYT
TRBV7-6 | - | ASSLRWSAPQETQY
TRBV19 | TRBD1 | ASASWDRETQY
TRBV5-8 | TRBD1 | ASNVQGDQPQH
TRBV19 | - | ASMSIWGLWH
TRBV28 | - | ASSLQAGLSYEQY
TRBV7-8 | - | ASSFDGSSTDTQY
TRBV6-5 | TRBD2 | ASSLAGVPDTQY
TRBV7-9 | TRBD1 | AAGTGGETQY
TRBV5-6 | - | ASSLEGNEKLF
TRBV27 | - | ASSSGYSNQPQH
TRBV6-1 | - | ASTPPVLPYEQY
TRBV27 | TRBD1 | ASSLIFGQGVSGYT
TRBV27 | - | ASKQGITSHQETQY
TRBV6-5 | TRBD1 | ASSYGTGSEQY
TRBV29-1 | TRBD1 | SVSDRGRVETQY
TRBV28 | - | ASSLLAGFNLGQETQY
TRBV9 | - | ASSPQARPGDEQY
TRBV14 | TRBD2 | ASSQVGGGSAYEQY
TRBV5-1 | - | ASSLEGGFPDTQY
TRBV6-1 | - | ASSEGGAYEQY
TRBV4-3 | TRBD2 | ASSQPTSGGTDTQY
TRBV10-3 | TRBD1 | AISESDRSETQY
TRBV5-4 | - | ASSLDLSSGV
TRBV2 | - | ASSDLLGHQAF
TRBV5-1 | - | ASSLGVGGSYEQY
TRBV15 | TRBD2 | ATRGLADDTQY
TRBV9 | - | ASSTGRSKLRGYT
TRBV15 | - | ATRRNPATNEKLF
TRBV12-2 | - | ASRLARTGEGEQY